This record looks at one T cell receptor (beta chain) sequence and its context. Its antigen is not known. A much more abundant neighbour one base away suggests this may be a read error. Looked up from germline, CDR1 is SEHNR and CDR2 is FQNEAQ (reference sequence). CDR3 size: 16 residues. V lost 1 base, J lost 2 bases, and 11 bases lay in between. Primed by a sample-barcoded 5' primer and a J-beta primer mix, a second PCR proceeded for 7 to 11 cycles. MiXCR was run by TCRdb on the 5' RACE reads, yielding one entry per CDR3 protein. The sample comprises hundreds of thousands of distinct CDR3 sequences, roughly 44% of which are singletons, and about a fifth rests with the top ten. The source of the sample is a study of blood T cells in healthy people across ages. Study-level findings and limits: With age, beta diversity per million T cells declined roughly linearly, significantly by roughly 40.

This sequence was found in a man aged 60 to 69 in good health. The sequencing sample was made of blood. The chain has TRBV7-9 and TRBJ2-2; D might be TRBD1 or TRBD2, each matching 5 bases. CDR3 nucleotides: TGTGCCAGCAGCTTAGGGGGACGAGCAAACACCGGGGAGCTGTTTTTT. Encoded protein: CASSLGGRANTGELFF. Full variable domain (rest looked up from reference TRBV7-9 and TRBJ2-2): DTGVSQNPRHKITKRGQNVTFRCDPISEHNRLYWYRQTLGQGPEFLTYFQNEAQLEKSRLLSDRFSAERPKGSFSTLEIQRTEQGDSAMYLCASSLGGRANTGELFFGEGSRLTVL.